This T cell receptor (beta chain) comes out of a study of graft-versus-host responses after intestinal transplantation. This CDR3 has 14 amino acids. V was shortened by 1 base and J by 5 bases, with 11 bases between the two germline ends. Germline CDR1 LGHNA, CDR2 YNFKEQ. Only in-frame clones appear in the TCRdb table, and some are missing; sequencing was by immunoSEQ multiplex PCR. The sample has around 100,000 clones; roughly 92% are singletons. This clone showed up just once. Its antigen is still unknown. The sequencing here drew on unstimulated CD4+ T cells sorted from spleen or lymph node cells, taken before transplant. The source is a human donor who was the organ donor for an intestinal transplant. This chain connects TRBV4-2 to TRBJ1-2; D uncertain. CDR3 loop: CASSQGGSFYGYTF. DNA for the CDR3: TGTGCCAGCAGCCAAGGCGGGAGTTTTTATGGCTACACCTTC.